This T cell receptor beta chain was identified in a study of cytomegalovirus exposure and HLA in healthy donors. The germline V gene has CDR1 MNHEY and CDR2 SMNVEV (reference sequence). The ends lost 0 bases at V and 0 bases at J; junction bases unmatched: 4. The CDR3 contains 17 residues. The PCR made use of 60 Vbeta and 13 Jbeta primers. Method: immunoSEQ multiplex PCR; TCRdb's copy keeps in-frame clones and lacks some. The sample lists approximately 160,000 clones; 70% to 85% were seen once. This rearrangement joins TRBV27 to TRBJ2-1, with TRBD2 matching 8 bases. This clonotype originated in a woman aged 25 to 39 in good health and CMV-seropositive. Sequencing was performed on PBMCs. The chain's CDR3 is CASSLSLAGSSYNEQFF. Written as DNA, the CDR3 is TGTGCCAGCAGTTTATCGCTAGCGGGTAGCTCCTACAATGAGCAGTTCTTC.